One and the same sample provided the 29 T cell receptor beta chains below, sequenced in a study of sequential checkpoint blockade in melanoma. Sample treatment: randomized to nivolumab then ipilimumab (arm A) or the reverse (arm B). Data came from immunoSEQ multiplex PCR; TCRdb stores just in-frame clones and leaves some out. The sample gives 6,000 to 9,500 clones, about 25% of which show up once; 9.5% to 10% is in the top ten. The sample here was tumor tissue (inferred from file names), taken from a patient given nivolumab and ipilimumab in sequence. The receptors derive from a human donor with melanoma.

This clone has more than one count but fewer than ten. The rearrangement joins TRBV28 to TRBJ2-4, with 9 bases fitting TRBD2. The CDR3 runs to 15 residues. CDR1 MDHEN and CDR2 SYDVKM come from the germline V gene. V dropped 5 bases and J dropped 6; count of bases not matched to a gene: 8. This CDR3 reads CASSGSGGRVNIQYF. The CDR3 nucleotides are TGTGCCAGCAGTGGAAGCGGGGGGAGGGTAAACATTCAGTACTTC. The full variable domain, its missing parts supplied by reference TRBV28 and TRBJ2-4, is DVKVTQSSRYLVKRTGEKVFLECVQDMDHENMFWYRQDPGLGLRLIYFSYDVKMKEKGDIPEGYSVSREKKERFSLILESASTNQTSMYLCASSGSGGRVNIQYFGAGTRLSVL.

The chain uses TRBV6-8 and TRBJ2-2, with no clear D. CDR1 and CDR2 from the germline V gene are MNHGY and SAAAGT. V shed 5 bases and J shed 4 bases, with 17 bases lying between them. The CDR3 extends over 16 amino acids. The CDR3 coding sequence is TGTGCCAGCAGTACCCTGCCCACTTTCGGCACCGGGGAGCTGTTTTTT. Translated, it gives CASSTLPTFGTGELFF.

CDR3 region: CASSLVRGGTYNEQFF. CDR3 bases: TGCGCCAGCAGCTTGGTGCGGGGAGGGACCTACAATGAGCAGTTCTTC. V is TRBV5-1 and J is TRBJ2-1; TRBD2 agrees at 7 bases. The ends lost 0 bases at V and 2 bases at J; junction bases unmatched: 5. The CDR3 extends over 16 amino acids. CDR1 and CDR2 from the germline V gene are SGHRS and YFSETQ.

This clone came up a few times. The chain links TRBV6-8 to TRBJ2-1; 13 bases line up with TRBD2. This CDR3 is 16 amino acids long. Germline V gene data show CDR1 as MNHGY and CDR2 as SAAAGT. V trimming: 6 bases; J trimming: 7 bases; junction bases outside the gene matches: 9. CDR3 bases: TGTGCCAGCAGGCGGACTAGCGGGAGCATCAATAATGAGCAGTTCTTC. This codes for CASRRTSGSINNEQFF.

V is TRBV19 and J is TRBJ1-4; TRBD1 is a possible D gene (5 bases). Germline V CDR1 and CDR2: LNHDA, SQIVND (reference sequence). V lost 1 base to trimming and J lost 3 bases, with 18 bases between them. This CDR3 is 18 amino acids long. Here the CDR3 DNA reads TGTGCCAGTAGTATAGTTATGTCAGGGACGTCAGCTAATGAAAAACTGTTTTTT. This translates into CASSIVMSGTSANEKLFF. The variable domain in full, completed from reference TRBV19 and TRBJ1-4, reads DGGITQSPKYLFRKEGQNVTLSCEQNLNHDAMYWYRQDPGQGLRLIYYSQIVNDFQKGDIAEGYSVSREKKESFPLTVTSAQKNPTAFYLCASSIVMSGTSANEKLFFGSGTQLSVL.

CDR3: CASSSDSGTDTQYF. CDR3 sequence (DNA): TGCGCCAGCAGCTCAGATAGCGGCACAGATACGCAGTATTTT. This sequence joins TRBV5-1 and TRBJ2-3; TRBD2 is a possible D gene (5 bases). The V and J ends lost 3 bases and 1 base respectively, with 9 bases between them. From germline, CDR1 is SGHRS and CDR2 YFSETQ. The CDR3 runs to 14 residues.

This clone was observed a handful of times. The CDR3 nucleotides read TGTGCCAGCGCGGGTGGCAGGGCGAATCAGCCCCAGCATTTT. It yields the protein CASAGGRANQPQHF. The chain couples TRBV6-8 to TRBJ1-5, with D maybe TRBD1 (5 bases). With 8 bases removed from V and 4 bases from J, the gap between germline ends came to 15 bases. Looked up from germline, CDR1 is MNHGY and CDR2 is SAAAGT. CDR3 length equals 14 residues.

The V call is TRBV29-1, the J call TRBJ1-2; D possibly corresponds to TRBD1 (5 bases). This CDR3 is built from 15 residues. The ends were cut back, 2 bases at V and 0 bases at J, with 13 bases in the middle. Looked up from germline, CDR1 is SQVTM and CDR2 is ANQGSEA. The CDR3 coding sequence is TGCAGCGTTGAAAGTGCGGGGACTACTAACTATGGCTACACCTTC. It encodes CSVESAGTTNYGYTF.

J is TRBJ1-2 and V is TRBV11-3; 7 bases are a match to TRBD1. The junction had 6 bases not matched to a gene; V was cut back by 5 bases and J by 0 bases. Per germline, CDR1 SGHNT and CDR2 YENEEA. This CDR3 has 15 residues. For the CDR3, the DNA is TGTGCCAGCAGCCTAGGGACAGTCTCTAACTATGGCTACACCTTC. This encodes CASSLGTVSNYGYTF.

By share, this clone ranks as medium-sized. The rearrangement uses TRBV6-7 and TRBJ1-4; unclear D gene. TRBV6-7 is placed among ORFs of uncertain function. CDR3 length: 11 amino acids. Between the trimmed V and J ends, which lost 6 bases and 12 bases, there was a span of 11 bases. Here the CDR3 DNA reads TGTGCCAGCAGCTGGACGAGGGAACTGTTTTTT. Translated: CASSWTRELFF.

The gene calls are TRBV5-1 and TRBJ2-7, with a possible D match to TRBD2 (5 bases). This CDR3 is built from 15 residues. The V gene lost 2 bases and the J gene lost 5 bases, with 17 bases spanning the gap. The germline gives CDR1 SGHRS, CDR2 YFSETQ. Here the CDR3 DNA reads TGCGCCAGCAGCTTATGGGGAGACGGTTTGAACGAGCAGTACGTC. Residues: CASSLWGDGLNEQYV.

By sample share, this clone is large. V and J are TRBV11-3 and TRBJ1-5; no clear D gene. Germline lookup yields CDR1 SGHNT and CDR2 YENEEA. Trimming removed 5 bases from V and 1 base from J, with 12 bases in between. The CDR3 contains 15 residues. The CDR3 spells CASSARFGSNQPQHF. CDR3 in DNA: TGTGCCAGCAGCGCTCGGTTCGGGAGCAATCAGCCCCAGCATTTT.

By its share, this clone is medium-sized. The chain couples TRBV12-5 to TRBJ2-1; 7 nucleotides line up with TRBD2. Trimming removed 3 bases from V and 12 bases from J; junction bases left unmatched: 5. The CDR3 is 12 residues long. Germline V lookup: CDR1 LGHNT, CDR2 FRNRAP. The CDR3 DNA is TGTGCTAGTGGTTTATGGGGGAGGGGGCAGTTCTTC. This translates into CASGLWGRGQFF.

A few counts support this clone. The chain carries TRBV7-5 and TRBJ2-3; the DNA was not used to check the table's D call, TRBD2. TRBV7-5 is labeled a pseudogene. The CDR3 is made up of 14 amino acids. The CDR3 DNA follows: TGTGCCAGCAGCCGGGGAAAGGGAACAGATACGCAGTATTTT. Protein product: CASSRGKGTDTQYF.

This clone has more than one count but fewer than ten. V usage is TRBV6-8 and J usage is TRBJ2-1; no clear D gene. Germline CDR1 MNHGY, CDR2 SAAAGT. Between the trimmed V and J ends, which lost 4 bases and 8 bases, there was a span of 9 bases. The CDR3 loop spans 12 amino acids. The CDR3 DNA follows: TGTGCCAGCAGTTCCTCGGCCTATGAGCAGTTCTTC. This sequence encodes CASSSSAYEQFF.

In its sample, this clone ranks as medium-sized. The chain combines TRBV19 with TRBJ2-1, with 12 bases matching TRBD1. CDR3 length: 14 amino acids. The junction had 6 bases not matched to a gene; V was cut back by 6 bases and J by 9 bases. Germline V gene data show CDR1 as LNHDA and CDR2 as SQIVND (reference sequence). CDR3 amino acids: CASSRDRGPIEQFF. The CDR3 DNA reads as TGTGCCAGTAGCCGGGACAGGGGGCCGATTGAGCAGTTCTTC.

This chain joins TRBV29-1 and TRBJ2-1, with D tentatively TRBD1 (7 bases). The ends were cut back, 5 bases at V and 12 bases at J, with 23 bases in the middle. Germline V CDR1 and CDR2: SQVTM, ANQGSEA. The length of the CDR3 is 14 residues. CDR3 DNA sequence: TGCAGCGTTTGTGCGGGACAGACGTCCCTGGGGCAGTTCTTC. Translated: CSVCAGQTSLGQFF.

V usage is TRBV12-5 and J usage is TRBJ2-1, with D possibly being TRBD1 or TRBD2 (6 bases each). The CDR3 has 14 residues. Looked up from germline, CDR1 is LGHNT and CDR2 is FRNRAP. The CDR3 reads CASSRGPRGNEQFF. The CDR3 DNA is TGTGCCAGCTCTCGGGGGCCCAGAGGCAATGAGCAGTTCTTC.

This clone was recorded many times. The chain uses TRBV11-3 and TRBJ1-1, with TRBD1 matching over 8 bases. This CDR3 comprises 15 residues. Germline V gene lookup returns CDR1 SGHNT and CDR2 YENEEA. Trimming cost V 5 bases and J 6 bases; bases outside gene matches: 11. The CDR3 coding sequence is TGTGCCAGCAGCCCGCAGCAGGACAGGGAGGCTGAAGCTTTCTTT. Translating it yields CASSPQQDREAEAFF. The variable domain in full, completed from reference TRBV11-3 and TRBJ1-1, reads EAGVVQSPRYKIIEKKQPVAFWCNPISGHNTLYWYLQNLGQGPELLIRYENEEAVDDSQLPKDRFSAERLKGVDSTLKIQPAELGDSAVYLCASSPQQDREAEAFFGQGTRLTVV.

This clone qualifies as medium-sized. The chain carries TRBV23-1 and TRBJ2-1; TRBD1 or TRBD2 may be the D gene (6 bases each). TRBV23-1 is labeled an ORF, and its function is uncertain. This CDR3 spans 16 amino acids. The ends were cut back, 2 bases at V and 2 bases at J, with 13 bases in the middle. The CDR3 bases are TGCGCCAGCAGTCAACTAGTGGGGGGCCCCTACAATGAGCAGTTCTTC. It yields the protein CASSQLVGGPYNEQFF.

The V gene is TRBV1, the J gene TRBJ1-5; TRBD1 is the table's D call and was not checked against the DNA. TRBV1 is a known pseudogene. The CDR3 totals 16 residues. CDR3 nucleotide sequence: TGCGCCAGCAGCCAAAGCGCAGGGGGCCTGGATCAGCCCCAGCATTTT. Encoded protein: CASSQSAGGLDQPQHF.

This clone was seen a few times. This chain links TRBV6-8 with TRBJ1-1, with D perhaps TRBD1 (6 bases). V was clipped by 2 bases and J by 0 bases, with 16 bases between them. Germline V gene lookup returns CDR1 MNHGY and CDR2 SAAAGT. This CDR3 comprises 17 residues. The CDR3 DNA is TGTGCCAGCAGTTACGATCGGGGGCGCGGGGTGAACACTGAAGCTTTCTTT. It yields the protein CASSYDRGRGVNTEAFF.

The table lists this clone with a few counts. This chain joins TRBV6-7 and TRBJ1-1, with a tentative D call TRBD1 (5 bases). TRBV6-7 is reported as an ORF; its role is uncertain. The V and J ends lost 2 bases and 4 bases respectively, with 8 bases between them. The CDR3 length is 13 residues. The CDR3 protein is CASSYGRGTEAFF. The CDR3 DNA is TGTGCCAGCAGTTACGGGAGGGGCACTGAAGCTTTCTTT.

By its share, this clone is medium-sized. The rearrangement joins TRBV6-8 to TRBJ2-5; the D gene could be TRBD1 or TRBD2 (6 bases each). Per germline, CDR1 MNHGY and CDR2 SAAAGT. The CDR3 loop spans 15 amino acids. The germline V and J ends were trimmed by 2 bases and 5 bases, with 15 bases remaining between them. CDR3 loop: CASSYRGAARETQYF. CDR3 coding DNA: TGTGCCAGCAGTTACAGGGGGGCAGCTCGGGAGACCCAGTACTTC.

This chain connects TRBV5-1 to TRBJ2-4; TRBD2 aligns across 9 bases. Per germline, CDR1 SGHRS and CDR2 YFSETQ. The CDR3 is 15 amino acids. With 6 bases clipped from V and 5 bases from J, the junction kept 9 bases outside the gene matches. For the CDR3, the DNA is TGCGCCAGCACTAGAGGGCGGGAGGGCCAAAACATTCAGTACTTC. It is translated as CASTRGREGQNIQYF.

The V call is TRBV6-8, the J call TRBJ2-2; TRBD1 agrees at 7 bases. The CDR3 has 16 residues. Germline CDR1 and CDR2: MNHGY and SAAAGT. V gave up 6 bases and J gave up 3 bases; unmatched junction bases: 10. This CDR3 reads CASREIDRDDTGELFF. DNA for the CDR3: TGTGCCAGCAGAGAAATAGACAGGGATGACACCGGGGAGCTGTTTTTT.

This clone showed up just a few times. The chain uses TRBV10-3 and TRBJ2-1; TRBD2 agrees at 8 bases. With 11 bases clipped from V and 4 bases from J, the junction kept 13 bases outside the gene matches. The CDR3 spans 15 residues. Germline CDR1 and CDR2: ENHRY and SYGVKD. CDR3: CAVALAGPLYNEQFF. The CDR3 coding sequence is TGTGCCGTTGCCCTAGCGGGTCCCCTTTACAATGAGCAGTTCTTC.

Within the sample, this clone is medium-sized (0.01 to 0.1%). The V gene is TRBV18, the J gene TRBJ1-1; 10 bases agree with TRBD1. CDR1 and CDR2 (germline): KGHSH, LQKENI. The trim removed 6 bases at V and 0 bases at J, leaving 13 bases unmatched. CDR3 size: 18 residues. CDR3 in DNA: TGTGCCAGCTCCCCCATGGGGGACAGGGGTATACTGAACACTGAAGCTTTCTTT. Residues: CASSPMGDRGILNTEAFF.

This clone was observed many times. The rearrangement links TRBV11-3 to TRBJ2-5, with 7 bases identical to TRBD2. Per germline, CDR1 SGHNT and CDR2 YENEEA. J was trimmed by 4 bases and V by 1 base; bases with no gene match: 3. The CDR3 spans 14 residues. CDR3 in amino acids: CASSLVLAGETQYF. In DNA form, the CDR3 reads TGTGCCAGCAGCTTAGTATTAGCGGGAGAGACCCAGTACTTC. Variable domain in full (rest from reference TRBV11-3 and TRBJ2-5): EAGVVQSPRYKIIEKKQPVAFWCNPISGHNTLYWYLQNLGQGPELLIRYENEEAVDDSQLPKDRFSAERLKGVDSTLKIQPAELGDSAVYLCASSLVLAGETQYFGPGTRLLVL.